These 26 T cell receptor beta chains came from one sample sequenced in a study of CD8+ T cells in alopecia areata. Following RNA extraction, reverse transcription yielded cDNA that acted as the sequencing template. The assay was immunoSEQ multiplex PCR, and TCRdb's table has in-frame clones only and misses some. The profile shows some 180,000 clones, approximately 51% of them singletons. Treatment in this sample: oral pan-JAK inhibitor, 5-10 mg twice daily. This specimen was CD8+ T cells sorted from blood, taken around week 52, from a patient treated with tofacitinib. These receptors were taken from a human donor with alopecia areata.

The sample holds one count of this clone. The chain has TRBV5-6 and TRBJ1-1, with D perhaps matching TRBD1 (5 bases). The germline gives CDR1 SGHDT, CDR2 YYEEEE. The V gene lost 0 bases and the J gene lost 4 bases, with 10 bases spanning the gap. The CDR3 covers 14 residues. The CDR3, as DNA: TGTGCCAGCAGCTTGGGTGGGGGTCCCACTGAAGCTTTCTTT. This translates into CASSLGGGPTEAFF.

The sample holds many counts of this clone. V and J are TRBV12-5 and TRBJ1-5; D is possibly TRBD1 (5 bases). The length of the CDR3 is 15 residues. From germline, CDR1 is LGHNT and CDR2 FRNRAP. With 6 bases removed from V and 4 bases from J, the gap between germline ends came to 16 bases. The CDR3 loop is CASGLTGVGNQPQHF. In DNA, the CDR3 is TGTGCTAGTGGCCTGACGGGGGTAGGAAATCAGCCCCAGCATTTT. Full variable domain (outside the CDR3, taken from reference TRBV12-5 and TRBJ1-5): DARVTQTPRHKVTEMGQEVTMRCQPILGHNTVFWYRQTMMQGLELLAYFRNRAPLDDSGMPKDRFSAEMPDATLATLKIQPSEPRDSAVYFCASGLTGVGNQPQHFGDGTRLSIL.

As regards this clone: Other nucleotide sequences from this sample produce the same CDR3. CDR3 sequence (DNA): TGCGCCAGCAGCTTGGCCGGGCGCGAAAAACTGTTTTTT. Protein sequence: CASSLAGREKLFF. This chain connects TRBV5-1 to TRBJ1-4; D is unclear. The germline V gene encodes CDR1 SGHRS and CDR2 YFSETQ. This CDR3 comprises 13 residues. V shed 0 bases and J shed 8 bases, with 8 bases lying between them.

The chain recombines TRBV29-1 with TRBJ2-5, with a tentative D call TRBD1 (5 bases). Deletions cut 1 base from V and 8 bases from J, with 14 bases between. The CDR3 has 13 residues. CDR1 and CDR2 (germline): SQVTM, ANQGSEA. The CDR3 spells CSVEATASGTQYF. The CDR3 DNA sequence: TGCAGCGTTGAAGCGACAGCCAGTGGCACCCAGTACTTC.

The chain combines TRBV7-9 with TRBJ1-2, with 10 bases lining up with TRBD1. Germline CDR1 and CDR2: SEHNR and FQNEAQ (reference sequence). Losses at the gene ends were 3 bases for V and 4 bases for J; bases not matched to a gene: 5. The CDR3 is 15 residues long. This CDR3 is CASSLGTGASYGYTF. The CDR3 bases are TGTGCCAGCAGCTTGGGGACAGGGGCATCCTATGGCTACACCTTC.

This CDR3 is CAIRPEERAWNEQFF. The DNA of the CDR3 is TGTGCCATCAGGCCCGAGGAGCGGGCCTGGAATGAGCAGTTCTTC. This sequence joins TRBV10-3 and TRBJ2-1; TRBD2 is a possible D gene (6 bases). This CDR3 spans 15 amino acids. V dropped 6 bases and J dropped 7 bases, with 19 bases sitting between them. From germline, CDR1 is ENHRY and CDR2 SYGVKD.

The chain joins TRBV30 to TRBJ2-3, with D tentatively TRBD2 (5 bases). The CDR3 sequence is 10 residues long. The V gene lost 1 base and the J gene lost 10 bases, with 6 bases spanning the gap. The germline CDR1 and CDR2 sequences are GTSNPN and SVGIG (reference sequence). The CDR3 bases are TGTGCCTGGAGTGCGGAGGCGCAGTATTTT. This codes for CAWSAEAQYF. The whole variable domain, filled in from reference TRBV30 and TRBJ2-3, reads SQTIHQWPATLVQPVGSPLSLECTVEGTSNPNLYWYRQAAGRGLQLLFYSVGIGQISSEVPQNLSASRPQDRQFILSSKKLLLSDSGFYLCAWSAEAQYFGPGTRLTVL.

This clone was counted a single time. The rearrangement uses TRBV27 and TRBJ2-5; D may be TRBD1 or TRBD2 (6 bases each). From germline, CDR1 is MNHEY and CDR2 SMNVEV (reference sequence). V lost 5 bases and J 3 bases, leaving 22 bases between the germline ends. The CDR3 extends over 17 amino acids. CDR3 region: CASSAYPYLRGEETQYF. The CDR3 DNA reads as TGTGCCAGCAGTGCCTATCCCTACCTGAGGGGGGAAGAGACCCAGTACTTC.

The chain has TRBV27 and TRBJ2-3; 7 nucleotides align to TRBD1. Per germline, CDR1 MNHEY and CDR2 SMNVEV (reference sequence). Trimming at V came to 1 base and at J to 0 bases, leaving 7 bases not matched to a gene. This CDR3 contains 17 residues. The CDR3: CASSLWYRGPSTDTQYF. In DNA form, the CDR3 reads TGTGCCAGCAGTTTATGGTACAGGGGTCCAAGCACAGATACGCAGTATTTT.

The chain uses TRBV5-8 and TRBJ2-5, with D maybe TRBD2 (6 bases). Germline V gives CDR1 SGHTS, CDR2 YDEGEE. The CDR3 length is 11 residues. Trimming pared 7 bases from V and 2 bases from J, leaving 6 bases between. The DNA for the CDR3 is TGTGCCAGCCGGGAGCAAGAGACCCAGTACTTC. Translation: CASREQETQYF.

To note about this clone: This sample also contains other DNA sequences that code for the same CDR3. This rearrangement joins TRBV15 to TRBJ1-2; 7 nucleotides match TRBD1. Germline CDR1 LNHNV, CDR2 YYDKDF (reference sequence). The CDR3 sequence is 15 residues long. J was trimmed by 4 bases and V by 0 bases; bases with no gene match: 5. The CDR3 DNA reads as TGTGCCACCAGCAGAGATCGGGGGACAGCCTATGGCTACACCTTC. Translation gives CATSRDRGTAYGYTF.

V usage is TRBV7-6 and J usage is TRBJ1-2; D is undetermined. CDR3 length: 13 residues. V was pared by 5 bases and J by 4 bases, with 11 bases between. The germline V gene has CDR1 SGHVS and CDR2 FNYEAQ. The CDR3 region is CASSLREFYGYTF. CDR3 nucleotide sequence: TGTGCCAGCAGCCTGCGTGAGTTCTATGGCTACACCTTC.

This sequence joins TRBV5-6 and TRBJ1-5; maybe TRBD1 (5 bases). The CDR3 contains 15 residues. V was pared by 0 bases and J by 0 bases, with 7 bases between. Germline loops: CDR1 SGHDT, CDR2 YYEEEE. CDR3 protein: CASSLVGDSNQPQHF. In DNA form, the CDR3 reads TGTGCCAGCAGCTTGGTAGGGGATAGCAATCAGCCCCAGCATTTT.

V usage is TRBV4-1 and J usage is TRBJ2-2, with D unclear. CDR3 length: 13 residues. CDR1 is MGHRA, CDR2 YSYEKL, per germline. V lost 4 bases, J lost 3 bases, and 6 bases lay in between. The CDR3 is CASSLLYTGELFF. The CDR3 nucleotides read TGCGCCAGCAGCCTCCTATACACCGGGGAGCTGTTTTTT.

The chain combines TRBV27 with TRBJ2-7, with D possibly matching TRBD2 (6 bases). Per germline, CDR1 MNHEY and CDR2 SMNVEV (reference sequence). The CDR3 runs to 16 residues. V lost 0 bases, J lost 2 bases, and 14 bases lay in between. CDR3 sequence: CASSLSMGTLAYEQYF. The CDR3 DNA follows: TGTGCCAGCAGTTTATCTATGGGGACTTTGGCCTACGAGCAGTACTTC.

This chain uses TRBV7-8 with TRBJ2-5, with no clear D. This CDR3 region has 12 residues. V lost 1 base to trimming and J lost 4 bases, with 4 bases between them. The V gene's germline CDR1 is SGHVS and CDR2 FQNEAQ. DNA of the CDR3: TGTGCCAGCAGCTTAGATCTAGAGACCCAGTACTTC. It yields the protein CASSLDLETQYF.

J is TRBJ2-7 and V is TRBV7-9, with a tentative D call TRBD2 (6 bases). Per germline, CDR1 SEHNR and CDR2 FQNEAQ (reference sequence). V shed 0 bases and J shed 0 bases, with 15 bases lying between them. The CDR3 loop spans 17 amino acids. In DNA form, the CDR3 reads TGTGCCAGCAGCTTAGCGGGACTTCTTCCCCTCTCCTACGAGCAGTACTTC. It translates to CASSLAGLLPLSYEQYF.

The gene calls are TRBV7-9 and TRBJ1-2, with D unclear. This CDR3 comprises 13 residues. CDR1 and CDR2 (germline): SEHNR, FQNEAQ (reference sequence). V gave up 1 base and J gave up 8 bases, with 11 bases separating them. CDR3 sequence reads: CASSLEFSHGYTF. For the CDR3, the DNA is TGTGCCAGCAGCTTAGAATTCAGTCACGGCTACACCTTC.

This chain connects TRBV2 to TRBJ2-6, with TRBD1 matching over 7 bases. Germline V gene lookup returns CDR1 SNHLY and CDR2 FYNNEI. The CDR3 has 14 residues. Trimming cost V 5 bases and J 8 bases; bases outside gene matches: 6. The CDR3 sequence is CASSRTGSSNVLTF. CDR3 nucleotides: TGTGCCAGCAGTCGGACAGGATCGTCCAACGTCCTGACTTTC. The entire variable domain, with the rest obtained from reference TRBV2 and TRBJ2-6, is as follows: EPEVTQTPSHQVTQMGQEVILRCVPISNHLYFYWYRQILGQKVEFLVSFYNNEISEKSEIFDDQFSVERPDGSNFTLKIRSTKLEDSAMYFCASSRTGSSNVLTFGAGSRLTVL.

CDR3 nucleotide sequence: TGTGCCAGCAGTTCCCGGGACGGTAGCACAGATACGCAGTATTTT. Translating gives CASSSRDGSTDTQYF. The chain is built from TRBV27 and TRBJ2-3; D could derive from TRBD1 or TRBD2 (5 bases each). The germline V and J ends were trimmed by 4 bases and 0 bases, with 11 bases remaining between them. This CDR3 has 15 amino acids. The germline gives CDR1 MNHEY, CDR2 SMNVEV (reference sequence).

This clone occurred a few times. The gene calls are TRBV7-2 and TRBJ2-6, with D possibly matching TRBD2 (5 bases). Germline assignment: CDR1 SGHTA and CDR2 FQGNSA. V was cut by 0 bases and J by 0 bases, with 12 bases left in between. This CDR3 comprises 18 residues. CDR3 in amino acids: CASSLAYPGNSGANVLTF. CDR3 nucleotide sequence: TGTGCCAGCAGCTTAGCGTATCCGGGGAACTCTGGGGCCAACGTCCTGACTTTC.

The chain joins TRBV9 to TRBJ1-1, with D tentatively TRBD1 (5 bases). The CDR3 has 13 amino acids. The germline gives CDR1 SGDLS, CDR2 YYNGEE. With 4 bases removed from V and 3 bases from J, the gap between germline ends came to 10 bases. The CDR3 sequence is CASSPGTDTEAFF. The CDR3 DNA is TGTGCCAGCAGCCCCGGGACCGACACTGAAGCTTTCTTT.

This chain's CDR3 is CASSYSGSSYEQYF. The CDR3 region has the DNA TGTGCCAGCAGTTACTCAGGGAGCTCCTACGAGCAGTACTTC. The rearrangement links TRBV27 to TRBJ2-7, with D perhaps given as TRBD1 or TRBD2 (5 bases each). V was trimmed by 4 bases and J by 0 bases, leaving 10 bases between them. Germline values: CDR1 MNHEY, CDR2 SMNVEV (reference sequence). The CDR3 is 14 amino acids.

The chain has TRBV6-6 and TRBJ2-3; the D is unclear. CDR1 MNHNY and CDR2 SVGAGI come from the germline V gene (reference sequence). The V and J ends lost 4 bases and 1 base respectively, with 9 bases between them. The CDR3 totals 14 residues. The CDR3 is CASSWASGTDTQYF. In DNA form, the CDR3 reads TGTGCCAGCAGTTGGGCCTCAGGCACAGATACGCAGTATTTT.

This clone was observed a handful of times. The V gene is TRBV7-9, the J gene TRBJ2-1; D call uncertain. Germline lookup yields CDR1 SEHNR and CDR2 FQNEAQ (reference sequence). V was pared by 0 bases and J by 0 bases, with 18 bases between. This CDR3 contains 19 residues. The CDR3 loop is CASSLALDQVNPSYNEQFF. CDR3 DNA sequence: TGTGCCAGCAGCTTAGCGCTTGATCAGGTGAACCCCTCCTACAATGAGCAGTTCTTC. The full variable domain, its missing parts supplied by reference TRBV7-9 and TRBJ2-1, is DTGVSQNPRHKITKRGQNVTFRCDPISEHNRLYWYRQTLGQGPEFLTYFQNEAQLEKSRLLSDRFSAERPKGSFSTLEIQRTEQGDSAMYLCASSLALDQVNPSYNEQFFGPGTRLTVL.

The J gene is TRBJ2-2, the V gene TRBV7-2; 9 positions agree with TRBD2. The CDR3 runs to 16 residues. Germline assignment: CDR1 SGHTA and CDR2 FQGNSA. The V and J ends lost 5 bases and 6 bases, in that order; junction bases with no gene match: 10. The CDR3 is CASSQAGGGRAGELFF. The DNA for the CDR3 is TGTGCCAGCAGCCAAGCGGGGGGAGGCCGAGCCGGGGAGCTGTTTTTT.